The 6 T cell receptor beta chains below all came from one sample that was sequenced in a study of regulatory T cells in long-lasting Graves disease. Construction of the TCR beta libraries employed iRepertoire HTBI primers in conjunction with Arm-PCR of CDR3 regions. One entry per CDR3 protein, called by TCRdb with MiXCR from the multiplex PCR reads. The sample consists of around 230,000 distinct CDR3 sequences, around 19% of them appearing once. Stated time point: newly diagnosed GD, antithyroid drugs for less than 3 months. Construction of the TCR library relied on RNA isolated from PBMCs. Specimen: peripheral blood mononuclear cells (PBMCs), collected at new diagnosis, from a patient treated with antithyroid drugs. The receptors were sampled from a female donor with Graves disease.

As DNA, the CDR3 is TGTGCCAGCAGTCTTTTCTTAGCGGGAGAGGAGCAGTTCTTC. It codes for CASSLFLAGEEQFF. The chain uses TRBV12-3 or TRBV12-4 and TRBJ2-1, with TRBD2 identical over 9 bases. V shed 5 bases, J shed 10 bases, and the junction held 9 bases outside the gene matches. There are 14 residues in the CDR3.

The table lists this clonotype with many counts. The chain joins TRBV7-9 to TRBJ2-7, with TRBD2 matching over 14 bases. After removal of 1 base from V and 0 bases from J, the junction contained 2 bases not matched to a gene. From germline, CDR1 is SEHNR and CDR2 FQNEAQ (reference sequence). The CDR3 runs 17 residues. The CDR3 sequence is CASSLGTSGRLSYEQYF. The DNA for the CDR3 is TGTGCCAGCAGCTTAGGGACTAGCGGGAGGCTCTCCTACGAGCAGTACTTC.

This clonotype has a count of ten or more. The CDR3 sequence is CAWSSRGGNQPQHF. In DNA form, the CDR3 reads TGTGCCTGGAGTTCCAGGGGTGGCAATCAGCCCCAGCATTTT. The rearrangement joins TRBV30 to TRBJ1-5; TRBD1 is a possible D gene (6 bases). This CDR3 is 14 amino acids long. Germline V lookup: CDR1 GTSNPN, CDR2 SVGIG (reference sequence). V lost 2 bases, J lost 2 bases, and 10 bases lay in between.

This clonotype was picked up many times. The J gene is TRBJ1-2, the V gene TRBV7-2; 7 bases fit TRBD1. The CDR3 covers 15 residues. Per the germline V gene, CDR1 is SGHTA and CDR2 is FQGNSA. The V gene end was trimmed by 0 bases and the J gene end by 4 bases; junction bases not matched to a gene: 5. CDR3 nucleotides: TGTGCCAGCAGCTTAGCGGCCGGGACAGCCTATGGCTACACCTTC. This codes for CASSLAAGTAYGYTF.

For this clonotype: A much larger clone lies a single base off, so this may be a read error. V and J are TRBV7-3 and TRBJ1-1; D gene uncertain. CDR1 is SGHTA, CDR2 FQGTGA, per germline. V gave up 2 bases and J gave up 1 base, with 8 bases separating them. The CDR3 sequence is 14 residues long. The CDR3 reads CASSLGNKNTEAFF. DNA of the CDR3: TGTGCCAGCAGCTTAGGCAACAAGAACACTGAAGCTTTCTTT. The variable domain in full, with the rest retrieved from reference TRBV7-3 and TRBJ1-1, is GAGVSQTPSNKVTEKGKYVELRCDPISGHTALYWYRQSLGQGPEFLIYFQGTGAADDSGLPNDRFFAVRPEGSVSTLKIQRTERGDSAVYLCASSLGNKNTEAFFGQGTRLTVV.

This clonotype was counted a few times. The chain recombines TRBV11-3 with TRBJ2-3; no clear D. The CDR3 has 17 amino acids. V lost 1 base, J lost 0 bases, and 14 bases lay in between. Germline CDR1 SGHNT, CDR2 YENEEA. CDR3: CASSLVRSLFSTDTQYF. DNA of the CDR3: TGTGCCAGCAGCTTAGTGCGGAGTCTTTTTAGCACAGATACGCAGTATTTT.